The rows below give T cell receptor beta chains drawn from one sample of a study of beta chain features in type 1 diabetes. Generated by immunoSEQ multiplex PCR, the TCRdb table keeps only in-frame clones and is missing some. The sample carries 80,000 to 90,000 clones, roughly a third recorded once. Input material: stem cell memory CD4+ T cells from blood. The source is a woman aged 18-29 years in good health. Both conserved end residues are part of each CDR3. Each record gives: J gene, D gene, clone size, V gene, CDR3 protein, CDR3 DNA. The D gene is left open where the match is weak. Not all rows give a size; the values are once, few, many and, for expanded clones, a class.

j_gene: TRBJ2-1
d_gene: TRBD2
abundance: NA
v_gene: TRBV18
CDR3aa: CASSAERGYNEQFF
CDR3nt: TGTGCCAGCTCAGCGGAGCGGGGGTACAATGAGCAGTTCTTC

j_gene: TRBJ1-1
d_gene: TRBD1
abundance: few
v_gene: TRBV6-5
CDR3aa: CASRRGQGGTEAFF
CDR3nt: TGTGCCAGCAGGAGGGGACAGGGGGGCACTGAAGCTTTCTTT

j_gene: TRBJ2-5
d_gene: TRBD2
abundance: NA
v_gene: TRBV5-1
CDR3aa: CASSLLAPGRETQYF
CDR3nt: TGCGCCAGCAGCTTACTAGCGCCAGGGAGAGAGACCCAGTACTTC

j_gene: TRBJ1-1
d_gene: NA
abundance: few
v_gene: TRBV30
CDR3aa: CAWSDLRPTEAFF
CDR3nt: TGTGCCTGGAGTGACCTTCGCCCAACCGAGGCTTTCTTT

j_gene: TRBJ2-4
d_gene: TRBD1
abundance: many
v_gene: TRBV7-2
CDR3aa: CASSPDRGGIQYF
CDR3nt: TGTGCCAGCAGTCCCGACAGGGGGGGCATTCAGTACTTC

j_gene: TRBJ2-5
d_gene: TRBD1
abundance: NA
v_gene: TRBV18
CDR3aa: CASSPRTGVGETQYF
CDR3nt: TGTGCCAGCTCACCACGAACAGGGGTTGGGGAGACCCAGTACTTC

j_gene: TRBJ2-7
d_gene: TRBD1
abundance: few
v_gene: TRBV18
CDR3aa: CASSPDRGSPAEQYF
CDR3nt: TGTGCCAGCTCACCGGACAGGGGTAGCCCTGCCGAGCAGTACTTC

j_gene: TRBJ2-2
d_gene: NA
abundance: NA
v_gene: TRBV20-1
CDR3aa: CSARSLGELFF
CDR3nt: TGCAGTGCTAGATCCCTGGGGGAGCTGTTTTTT

j_gene: TRBJ2-7
d_gene: NA
abundance: NA
v_gene: TRBV11-3
CDR3aa: CASSLDGSSSYEQYF
CDR3nt: TGTGCCAGCAGCTTAGACGGTTCTAGCTCCTACGAGCAGTACTTC

j_gene: TRBJ1-1
d_gene: NA
abundance: NA
v_gene: TRBV6-5
CDR3aa: CASRHDRRIRTEAFF
CDR3nt: TGTGCCAGCAGACACGACAGGAGAATTAGGACTGAAGCTTTCTTT

j_gene: TRBJ2-3
d_gene: NA
abundance: few
v_gene: TRBV4-1
CDR3aa: CASSPLGLSTNTQYF
CDR3nt: TGCGCCAGCAGCCCACTCGGACTGAGCACAAATACGCAGTATTTT

j_gene: TRBJ2-7
d_gene: NA
abundance: NA
v_gene: TRBV2
CDR3aa: CASKLLYEQYF
CDR3nt: TGTGCCAGCAAGCTTCTCTACGAGCAGTACTTC

j_gene: TRBJ1-3
d_gene: TRBD1
abundance: NA
v_gene: TRBV12-5
CDR3aa: CASGLVQGASGNTIYF
CDR3nt: TGTGCTAGTGGTTTGGTACAGGGGGCTTCGGGAAACACCATATATTTT

j_gene: TRBJ2-3
d_gene: TRBD1
abundance: NA
v_gene: TRBV11-2
CDR3aa: CASSLRQGASDTQYF
CDR3nt: TGTGCCAGCAGCTTAAGACAGGGGGCCTCAGATACGCAGTATTTT

j_gene: TRBJ2-2
d_gene: NA
abundance: few
v_gene: TRBV7-3
CDR3aa: CASSSRTGGELFF
CDR3nt: TGTGCCAGCAGCTCTCGTACGGGCGGGGAGCTGTTTTTT

j_gene: TRBJ1-5
d_gene: NA
abundance: few
v_gene: TRBV6-6
CDR3aa: CASSYGGGGEPQHF
CDR3nt: TGTGCCAGCAGTTACGGCGGGGGCGGAGAGCCCCAGCATTTT

j_gene: TRBJ2-1
d_gene: TRBD2
abundance: NA
v_gene: TRBV5-5
CDR3aa: CASSLASGAYNEQFF
CDR3nt: TGTGCCAGCAGCCTGGCTAGCGGTGCCTACAATGAGCAGTTCTTC

j_gene: TRBJ1-1
d_gene: TRBD1
abundance: NA
v_gene: TRBV14
CDR3aa: CASSQGTGNTEAFF
CDR3nt: TGTGCCAGCAGCCAAGGGACAGGGAATACTGAAGCTTTCTTT

j_gene: TRBJ2-3
d_gene: NA
abundance: few
v_gene: TRBV14
CDR3aa: CASRATVKEAQYF
CDR3nt: TGTGCCAGCAGAGCAACAGTGAAGGAAGCGCAGTATTTT

j_gene: TRBJ1-6
d_gene: NA
abundance: NA
v_gene: TRBV7-2
CDR3aa: CASSLVGWQGVGSPLHF
CDR3nt: TGTGCCAGCAGCTTAGTAGGATGGCAGGGTGTAGGGTCACCCCTCCACTTT

j_gene: TRBJ1-5
d_gene: NA
abundance: NA
v_gene: TRBV10-3
CDR3aa: CAISDNREGSNQPQHF
CDR3nt: TGTGCCATCAGTGATAACAGGGAAGGTAGCAATCAGCCCCAGCATTTT

j_gene: TRBJ2-3
d_gene: TRBD1
abundance: NA
v_gene: TRBV2
CDR3aa: CASKRGTGGSGDTQYF
CDR3nt: TGTGCCAGCAAACGAGGGACAGGGGGCTCGGGAGATACGCAGTATTTT

j_gene: TRBJ1-1
d_gene: TRBD1
abundance: NA
v_gene: TRBV19
CDR3aa: CASSISGTGNTEAFF
CDR3nt: TGTGCCAGTAGTATTTCGGGGACAGGGAACACTGAAGCTTTCTTT

j_gene: TRBJ1-2
d_gene: TRBD1
abundance: NA
v_gene: TRBV18
CDR3aa: CASSPRGQGSWGYTF
CDR3nt: TGTGCCAGCTCACCAAGAGGACAGGGGTCTTGGGGCTACACCTTC

j_gene: TRBJ1-2
d_gene: NA
abundance: NA
v_gene: TRBV7-2
CDR3aa: CASSLASTGPTGYTF
CDR3nt: TGTGCCAGCAGCTTAGCCTCGACAGGCCCTACAGGCTACACCTTC

j_gene: TRBJ2-7
d_gene: NA
abundance: NA
v_gene: TRBV7-2
CDR3aa: CASSLVDTGYEQYF
CDR3nt: TGTGCCAGCAGCTTAGTGGACACAGGATACGAGCAGTACTTC

j_gene: TRBJ2-3
d_gene: NA
abundance: NA
v_gene: TRBV9
CDR3aa: CASSVGTTSDTQYF
CDR3nt: TGTGCCAGCAGCGTCGGGACAACCTCCGATACGCAGTATTTT

j_gene: TRBJ1-5
d_gene: NA
abundance: NA
v_gene: TRBV15
CDR3aa: CATSRERTDYPNQPQHF
CDR3nt: TGTGCCACCAGCAGAGAACGGACGGACTACCCCAATCAGCCCCAGCATTTT

j_gene: TRBJ2-7
d_gene: NA
abundance: few
v_gene: TRBV6-5
CDR3aa: CASRFTVATYEQYF
CDR3nt: TGTGCCAGTCGGTTCACAGTTGCCACCTACGAGCAGTACTTC

j_gene: TRBJ2-1
d_gene: TRBD2
abundance: few
v_gene: TRBV19
CDR3aa: CASSLWLAGGRSEQFF
CDR3nt: TGTGCCAGTAGTCTATGGCTAGCGGGGGGACGGTCTGAGCAGTTCTTC

j_gene: TRBJ2-7
d_gene: TRBD2
abundance: few
v_gene: TRBV7-9
CDR3aa: CASSSSGTSDNEQYF
CDR3nt: TGTGCCAGCAGCTCATCCGGGACTAGTGACAACGAGCAGTACTTC

j_gene: TRBJ2-1
d_gene: TRBD2
abundance: few
v_gene: TRBV6-1
CDR3aa: CASKAGGRDEQFF
CDR3nt: TGTGCCAGCAAAGCGGGAGGGCGTGATGAGCAGTTCTTC

j_gene: TRBJ2-1
d_gene: TRBD2
abundance: NA
v_gene: TRBV7-2
CDR3aa: CASSPSGGEYNEQFF
CDR3nt: TGTGCCAGCAGCCCTAGCGGGGGAGAGTACAATGAGCAGTTCTTC

j_gene: TRBJ2-5
d_gene: NA
abundance: NA
v_gene: TRBV6-6
CDR3aa: CASSMIGTAQETQYF
CDR3nt: TGTGCCAGCAGTATGATTGGTACAGCTCAAGAGACCCAGTACTTC

j_gene: TRBJ1-6
d_gene: NA
abundance: NA
v_gene: TRBV2
CDR3aa: CASTGRGNSPLHF
CDR3nt: TGTGCCAGCACCGGACGGGGAAATTCACCCCTCCACTTT

j_gene: TRBJ2-2
d_gene: NA
abundance: NA
v_gene: TRBV15
CDR3aa: CATTGPNTGELFF
CDR3nt: TGTGCCACTACAGGACCAAACACCGGGGAGCTGTTTTTT

j_gene: TRBJ2-6
d_gene: NA
abundance: NA
v_gene: TRBV30
CDR3aa: CASPYSGANVLTF
CDR3nt: TGTGCCTCTCCTTACTCTGGGGCCAACGTCCTGACTTTC

j_gene: TRBJ1-2
d_gene: TRBD1
abundance: NA
v_gene: TRBV9
CDR3aa: CASSGPGTGHDYGYTF
CDR3nt: TGTGCCAGCAGCGGCCCCGGGACAGGGCACGACTATGGCTACACCTTC

j_gene: TRBJ2-7
d_gene: NA
abundance: NA
v_gene: TRBV14
CDR3aa: CASSLRRQGSYEQYF
CDR3nt: TGTGCCAGCAGCCTTAGACGGCAGGGGTCTTACGAGCAGTACTTC

j_gene: TRBJ2-7
d_gene: TRBD2
abundance: few
v_gene: TRBV19
CDR3aa: CASSNPSGSYEQYF
CDR3nt: TGTGCCAGTAGTAATCCTAGCGGGAGCTACGAGCAGTACTTC

j_gene: TRBJ2-1
d_gene: NA
abundance: NA
v_gene: TRBV2
CDR3aa: CASSDGGGGQFF
CDR3nt: TGTGCCAGCAGTGACGGCGGGGGCGGGCAGTTCTTC